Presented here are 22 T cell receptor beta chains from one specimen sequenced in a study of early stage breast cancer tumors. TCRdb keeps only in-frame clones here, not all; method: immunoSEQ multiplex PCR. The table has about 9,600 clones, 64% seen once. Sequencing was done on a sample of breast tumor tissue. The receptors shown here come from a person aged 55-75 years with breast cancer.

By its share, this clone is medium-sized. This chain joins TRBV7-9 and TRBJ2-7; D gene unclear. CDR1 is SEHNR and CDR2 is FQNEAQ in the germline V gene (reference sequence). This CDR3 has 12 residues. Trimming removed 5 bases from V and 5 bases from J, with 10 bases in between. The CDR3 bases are TGTGCCAGCAGCACAGTCCTGAACGAGCAGTACTTC. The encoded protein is CASSTVLNEQYF. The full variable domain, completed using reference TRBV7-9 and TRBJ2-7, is DTGVSQNPRHKITKRGQNVTFRCDPISEHNRLYWYRQTLGQGPEFLTYFQNEAQLEKSRLLSDRFSAERPKGSFSTLEIQRTEQGDSAMYLCASSTVLNEQYFGPGTRLTVT.

CDR3 loop: CASSLDGQGFSSPLHF. Here the CDR3 DNA reads TGTGCCAGCAGCTTAGACGGGCAGGGATTCTCTTCACCCCTCCACTTT. This chain uses TRBV7-9 with TRBJ1-6; tentative D call: TRBD1 (5 bases). This CDR3 region has 16 residues. The V end lost 1 base, the J end lost 9 bases, and 16 bases lay between the germline ends. Germline CDR1 reads SEHNR; CDR2 reads FQNEAQ (reference sequence).

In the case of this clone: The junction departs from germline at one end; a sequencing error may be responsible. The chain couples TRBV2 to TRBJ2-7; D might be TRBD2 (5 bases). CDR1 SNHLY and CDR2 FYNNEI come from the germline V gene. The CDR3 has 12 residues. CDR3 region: CASSEARAVPGF. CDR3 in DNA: TGTGCCAGCAGTGAAGCGCGGGCAGTCCCTGGATTC.

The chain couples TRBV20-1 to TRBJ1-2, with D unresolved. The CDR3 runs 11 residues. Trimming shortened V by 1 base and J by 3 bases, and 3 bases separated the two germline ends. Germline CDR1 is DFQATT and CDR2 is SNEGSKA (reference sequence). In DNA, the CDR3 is TGCAGTGCTAGAGTTGACTATGGCTACACCTTC. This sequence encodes CSARVDYGYTF.

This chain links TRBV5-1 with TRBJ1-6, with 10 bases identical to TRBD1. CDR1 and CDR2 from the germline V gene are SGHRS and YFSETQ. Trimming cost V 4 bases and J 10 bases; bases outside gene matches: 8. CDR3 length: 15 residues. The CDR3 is CASSALGQGTSPLHF. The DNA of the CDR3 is TGCGCCAGCAGCGCCCTGGGACAGGGGACGTCACCCCTCCACTTT.

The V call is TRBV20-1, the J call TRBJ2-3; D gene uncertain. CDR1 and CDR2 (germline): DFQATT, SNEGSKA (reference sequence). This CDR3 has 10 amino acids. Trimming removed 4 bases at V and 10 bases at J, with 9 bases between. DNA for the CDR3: TGCAGTGCTAACCGGGCCGCGCAGTATTTT. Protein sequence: CSANRAAQYF.

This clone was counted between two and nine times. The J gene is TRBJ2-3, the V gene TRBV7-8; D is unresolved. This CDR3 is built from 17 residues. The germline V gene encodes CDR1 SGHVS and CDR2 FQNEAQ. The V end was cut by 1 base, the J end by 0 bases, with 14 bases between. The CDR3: CASSLVGSGPSTDTQYF. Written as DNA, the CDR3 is TGTGCCAGCAGCTTAGTGGGGTCGGGTCCTAGCACAGATACGCAGTATTTT.

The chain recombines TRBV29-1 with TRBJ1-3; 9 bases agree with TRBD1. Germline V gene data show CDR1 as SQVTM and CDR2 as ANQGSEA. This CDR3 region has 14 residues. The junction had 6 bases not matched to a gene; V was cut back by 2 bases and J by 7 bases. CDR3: CSVESTGGRNTIYF. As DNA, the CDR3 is TGCAGCGTTGAAAGTACAGGGGGCCGGAACACCATATATTTT.

The CDR3 DNA sequence: TGTGCCAGCAGTGACTCGGGGAGCACGCGCGGAGATACGCAGTATTTT. This sequence encodes CASSDSGSTRGDTQYF. J is TRBJ2-3 and V is TRBV6-4; a possible D gene is TRBD2 (5 bases). Germline V lookup: CDR1 MRHNA, CDR2 SNTAGT. V gave up 0 bases and J gave up 5 bases, with 15 bases separating them. This CDR3 is built from 16 residues.

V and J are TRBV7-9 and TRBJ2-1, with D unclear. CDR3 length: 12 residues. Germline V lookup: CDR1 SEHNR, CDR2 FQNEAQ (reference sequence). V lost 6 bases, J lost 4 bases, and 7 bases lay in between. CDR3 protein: CASSLRYNEQFF. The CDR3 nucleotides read TGTGCCAGCAGTCTTCGATACAATGAGCAGTTCTTC.

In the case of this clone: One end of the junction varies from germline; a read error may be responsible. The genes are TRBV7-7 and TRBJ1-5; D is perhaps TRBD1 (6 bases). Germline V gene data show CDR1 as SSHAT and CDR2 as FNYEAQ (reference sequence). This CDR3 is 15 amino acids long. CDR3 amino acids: CASSLVQGGTQPQHF. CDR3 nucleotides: TGTGCTAGCAGCTTAGTACAGGGAGGGACTCAGCCCCAGCATTTT. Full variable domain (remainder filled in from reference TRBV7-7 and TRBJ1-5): GAGVSQSPRYKVTKRGQDVTLRCDPISSHATLYWYQQALGQGPEFLTYFNYEAQPDKSGLPSDRFSAERPEGSISTLTIQRTEQRDSAMYRCASSLVQGGTQPQHFGDGTRLSIL.

The CDR3: CASSFGDRGHAGELFF. The CDR3 coding sequence is TGTGCCAGCAGCTTCGGGGACAGGGGGCATGCCGGGGAGCTGTTTTTT. The V gene is TRBV7-6, the J gene TRBJ2-2, with 12 bases that match TRBD1. CDR3 length equals 16 residues. J lost 6 bases, V lost 3 bases, and 5 bases had no gene match. Looked up from germline, CDR1 is SGHVS and CDR2 is FNYEAQ.

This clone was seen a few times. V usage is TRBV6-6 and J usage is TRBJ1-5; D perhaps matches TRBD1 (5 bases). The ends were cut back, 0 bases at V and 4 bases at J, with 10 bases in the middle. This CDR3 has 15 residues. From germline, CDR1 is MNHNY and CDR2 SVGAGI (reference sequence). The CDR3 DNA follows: TGTGCCAGCAGTTACTCAGACAGAGGTAATCAGCCCCAGCATTTT. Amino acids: CASSYSDRGNQPQHF.

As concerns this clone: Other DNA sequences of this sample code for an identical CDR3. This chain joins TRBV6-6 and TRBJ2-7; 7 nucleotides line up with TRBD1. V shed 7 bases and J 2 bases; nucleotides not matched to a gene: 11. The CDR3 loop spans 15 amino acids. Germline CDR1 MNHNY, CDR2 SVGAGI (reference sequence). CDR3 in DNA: TGTGCCAGCACCGTACACCGGGACAGCACCTACGAGCAGTACTTC. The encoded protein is CASTVHRDSTYEQYF.

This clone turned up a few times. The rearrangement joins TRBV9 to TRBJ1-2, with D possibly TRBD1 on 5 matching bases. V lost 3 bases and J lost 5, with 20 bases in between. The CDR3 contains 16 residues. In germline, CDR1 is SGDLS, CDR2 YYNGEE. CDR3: CASSATTVTGMYGYTF. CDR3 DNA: TGTGCCAGCAGCGCTACGACAGTCACGGGGATGTATGGCTACACCTTC.

CDR3: CASSRRRETLHF. The CDR3 DNA sequence: TGTGCCAGCAGTAGGAGGAGGGAGACCCTCCACTTT. The chain employs TRBV6-6 and TRBJ1-6; D uncertain. This CDR3 comprises 12 residues. Germline V gene lookup returns CDR1 MNHNY and CDR2 SVGAGI (reference sequence). V lost 5 bases, J lost 14 bases, and 13 bases lay in between.

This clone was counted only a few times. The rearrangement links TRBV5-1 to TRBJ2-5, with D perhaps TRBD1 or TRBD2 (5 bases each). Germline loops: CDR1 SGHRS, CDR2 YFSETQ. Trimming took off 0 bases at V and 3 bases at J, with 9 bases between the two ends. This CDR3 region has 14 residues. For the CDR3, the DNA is TGCGCCAGCAGCTTGGTGGTGGGGGAAGAGACCCAGTACTTC. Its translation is CASSLVVGEETQYF.

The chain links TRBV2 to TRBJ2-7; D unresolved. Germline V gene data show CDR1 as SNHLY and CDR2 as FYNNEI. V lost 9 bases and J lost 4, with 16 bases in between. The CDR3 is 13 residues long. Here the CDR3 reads CARGRGVTYEQYF. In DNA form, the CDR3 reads TGTGCCAGGGGCCGTGGGGTAACTTACGAGCAGTACTTC.

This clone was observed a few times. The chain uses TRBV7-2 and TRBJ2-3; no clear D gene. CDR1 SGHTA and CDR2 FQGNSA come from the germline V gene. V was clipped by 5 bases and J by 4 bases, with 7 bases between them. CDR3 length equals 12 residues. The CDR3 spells CASSLKSDTQYF. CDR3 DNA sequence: TGTGCCAGCAGCCTTAAGTCAGATACGCAGTATTTT.

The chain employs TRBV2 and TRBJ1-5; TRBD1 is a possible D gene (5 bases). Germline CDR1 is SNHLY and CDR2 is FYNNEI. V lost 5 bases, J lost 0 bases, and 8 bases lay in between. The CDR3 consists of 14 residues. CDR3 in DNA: TGTGCCAGCAGTAGGGACCATAGCAATCAGCCCCAGCATTTT. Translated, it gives CASSRDHSNQPQHF. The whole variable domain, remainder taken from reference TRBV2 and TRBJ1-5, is EPEVTQTPSHQVTQMGQEVILRCVPISNHLYFYWYRQILGQKVEFLVSFYNNEISEKSEIFDDQFSVERPDGSNFTLKIRSTKLEDSAMYFCASSRDHSNQPQHFGDGTRLSIL.

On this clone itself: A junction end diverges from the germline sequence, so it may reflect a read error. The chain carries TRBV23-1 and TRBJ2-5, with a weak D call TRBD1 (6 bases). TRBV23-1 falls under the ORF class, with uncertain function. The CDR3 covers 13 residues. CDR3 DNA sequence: TGCGCCACCCTACAGGGAGTCGGAGAGACCCGGTACTTC. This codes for CATLQGVGETRYF.

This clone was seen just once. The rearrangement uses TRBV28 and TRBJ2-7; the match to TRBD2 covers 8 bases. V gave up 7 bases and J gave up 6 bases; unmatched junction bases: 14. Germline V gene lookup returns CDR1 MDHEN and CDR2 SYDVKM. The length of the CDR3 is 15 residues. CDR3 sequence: CASTLGGGRPGEQYF. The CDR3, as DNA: TGTGCCAGCACCTTGGGCGGCGGGAGGCCCGGCGAGCAGTACTTC.